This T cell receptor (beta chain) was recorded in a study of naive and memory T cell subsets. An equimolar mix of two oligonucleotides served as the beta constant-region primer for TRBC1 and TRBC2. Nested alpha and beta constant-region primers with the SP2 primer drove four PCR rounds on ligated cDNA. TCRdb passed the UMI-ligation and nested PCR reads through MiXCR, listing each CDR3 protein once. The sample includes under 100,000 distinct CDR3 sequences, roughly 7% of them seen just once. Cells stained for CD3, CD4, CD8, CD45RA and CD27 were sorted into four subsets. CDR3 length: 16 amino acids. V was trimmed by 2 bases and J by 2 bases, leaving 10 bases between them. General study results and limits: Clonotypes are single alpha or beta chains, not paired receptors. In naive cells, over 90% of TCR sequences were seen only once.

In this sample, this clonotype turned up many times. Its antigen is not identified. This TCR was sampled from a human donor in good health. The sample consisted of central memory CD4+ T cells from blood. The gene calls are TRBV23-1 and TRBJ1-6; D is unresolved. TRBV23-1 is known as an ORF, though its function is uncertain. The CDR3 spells CASSQNRTPYNSPLHF. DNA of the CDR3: TGCGCCAGCAGTCAAAACCGGACCCCCTATAATTCACCCCTCCACTTT.